Given below is one TCR beta chain in context. Its target is unknown. The data belong to a study of T cell responses to AZD1222 COVID-19 vaccine. Study information: Pooling was applied to second doses at about 4 or about 12 weeks.

Study-level points and caveats: Per reports, nearly half of all spike-specific TCRs target regions that are unmutated in variants. With two AZD1222 doses given, Spike-specific TCR breadth and depth both rose. Baseline serostatus was positive in only a handful of AZD1222 recipients.

The data were produced by immunoSEQ multiplex PCR, yet TCRdb's version contains in-frame clones alone and is incomplete. The table records around 140,000 clones, about nine tenths of them present only once. The clonotype originates from an adult in good health. Specimen: peripheral blood, collected on day 0 of AZD1222 vaccination.

The CDR3: CASSQTSAKEYF. CDR3 sequence (DNA): TGTGCCAGCAGCCAGACTAGCGCAAAGGAGTATTTT. The chain uses TRBV7-2 and TRBJ2-3, with 8 bases fitting TRBD2. V shed 5 bases and J 13 bases; nucleotides not matched to a gene: 8. The CDR3 has 12 residues. The germline V gene has CDR1 SGHTA and CDR2 FQGNSA.